This T cell receptor beta chain appears in the sequencing data of a study of shared clonotypes between healthy human individuals (TCRdb year 2020). For the study in its entirety: Two women and three men aged 18 to 49 years were included in the cohort. For each donor, three plates each were used for CD4 naive and CD4 memory, two plates were used for CD8 naive, and one plate was used for CD8 memory. Blood TCR repertoires of a handful of healthy adults were deeply sequenced to estimate repertoire size and the extent of clonotype sharing between individuals. To increase sequencing depth and limit assay-specific biases, TCR repertoire library preparation and sequencing were carried out by different laboratories using diverse techniques. Per donor, leukapheresis produced somewhere between about 0.94 and 10 billion PBMCs.

A remark on this clone: Its antigen is currently not known. No quality values exist for individual bases; no much larger clone is one base distant.

Overall study results and their limits: Larger estimated clonotype richness was generally found for naive subsets than for memory subsets. Compared with non-shared clonotypes, clonotypes shared by all four sorted-subset donors had higher generation probabilities. Sharing across a few donors was observed for roughly 5% of naive CD4, under 4% of naive CD8, roughly 2.4% of memory CD4, and about 0.4% of memory CD8 clonotypes. Pairwise subsampling indicated that sequencing depth was expected to affect the degree of clonotype sharing among donors. Because the study included only a small number of donors, the genetic and exposure-history diversity represented was limited. Incomplete sequencing was indicated by rarefaction of sorted-subset datasets, despite the large sequencing depth. Sampling was restricted to blood, and TCR repertoires in tissue are likely to differ from TCR repertoires in blood.

Using the deep immunoSEQ assay, TCR CDR3 regions were amplified from genomic DNA by multiplex PCR. Genomic DNA extracted from each cell subset was distributed evenly over all wells of several immunoSEQ 96-well plates, and each plate served as one replicate. For sorted subsets, about 220 ng of genomic DNA, equivalent to 30,000 or so T cell genomes, went into each replicate PCR. Purified libraries were measured with a Qubit 3.0 fluorometer, size-checked on a Bioanalyzer 2100, and measured again with the KAPA Library Quantification kit. A separate single-read 150-cycle Illumina NextSeq 550 flow cell was used to sequence each immunoSEQ 96-well plate. The original pipeline was this. Because the immunoSEQ output included only junctional sequences and no quality scores, the filtering could not be the same as the filtering used for full-length reads. To assign V/J genes and CDR3, sequences were annotated against IMGT germline references using PyIR, a Python wrapper for IgBLAST v1.9. Reads were filtered out if the reads had weak V/J assignments (E-value above 1e-6), no CDR3, stop codons, out-of-frame junctions, or ambiguous translated residues. V3J clonotypes were defined as sequences sharing the same inferred V gene, J gene, and CDR3 amino acid sequence. Percentage overlap between repertoires was computed as shared unique clonotypes divided by the size of the smaller repertoire. Three approaches were used to assess repertoire richness: RTK rarefaction, the Chao1 estimator, and Recon v2.1 estimates of unobserved clonotypes. For all TCRbeta clonotypes obtained by the gDNA method from a few donors, generation probabilities were computed with OLGA. The source is immuneACCESS, and TCRdb retained only in-frame sequences with V and J called. Part of the clones is not carried over; for the studies checked, unresolved V genes explain less than half of this, and the remainder is unexplained. The DNA gave D and trimming, while V, J and clone size come from that table. Recorded for this sample are about 2.1 million clones; 85% to 95% of them occurred a single time. Under 2% of the sample is in the top ten clones.

The CDR3 runs 14 residues from the cysteine to the phenylalanine. Of all the DNA, just the CDR3 is kept, 42 bases in frame from base 1. The germline V gene encodes CDR1 MNHEY and CDR2 SMNVEV (reference sequence). After removal of 4 bases from V and 11 bases from J, the junction retains 10 bases not matched to a gene. CD8 naive samples consisted of CD45RO-negative cells that were positively selected for CCR7, yielding a CD45RA+CCR7+ population without TemRA cells. The donors were healthy, HIV-negative adults who had no recently reported acute infections or vaccinations. All donors were Caucasian adults living in Nashville, Tennessee, USA. After blood collection by leukapheresis, PBMCs were isolated using Ficoll-Histopaque density gradient centrifugation and then cryopreserved in the vapor phase of liquid nitrogen. Analytical flow cytometry was used to check the purity and quantity of every magnetically sorted T cell population. Each sorted fraction had its genomic DNA isolated and then quantified by UV absorbance on a Nanodrop 2000c.

The TCR originated in a man younger than 35 in good health. Some clones in this sample may be carry-over from other donors' samples. Material: naive CD8+ T cells from PBMCs. The intended sense of this specimen's cell subset or site label: CD45RA+CCR7+. The chain uses TRBV27 and TRBJ2-5, with 10 bases matching TRBD1. In nucleotides, the sequence is TGTGCCAGCAGTTCTAGACAGGGGGCGTGGGAGCAGTACTTC. Protein translation: CASSSRQGAWEQYF.